The text below deals with one TCR beta chain. Study processing details: Reference gene primer amplification gave nucleated cell count estimates. Profiled with immunoSEQ multiplex PCR; TCRdb holds only in-frame clones, not every one. That table supplies the V and J calls and clone size; D and trimming were determined from the DNA. The repertoire holds about 56,000 clones, 89% seen once, with around two fifths in the top ten. Trimming at V came to 4 bases and at J to 5 bases, leaving 8 bases not matched to a gene. The CDR3 totals 15 residues. Looked up from germline, CDR1 is SGDLS and CDR2 is YYNGEE. This sample was taken from a study of blood T cell repertoires in COVID-19. Study information: Samples of COVID-19 (acute and convalescent) were obtained from the United States, Italy and Spain. Nucleic acid was either cDNA or gDNA, and it came from T cells, B-cell-depleted T cells, or PBMCs.

Sequencing used peripheral blood. This clonotype originated in a woman aged 55-69 years with COVID-19, enrolled during active disease. The chain links TRBV9 to TRBJ1-2, with 10 bases aligning to TRBD1. CDR3 amino acids: CASSIAGQGMYGYTF. The CDR3 nucleotides read TGTGCCAGCAGCATAGCGGGACAGGGGATGTATGGCTACACCTTC.